This T cell receptor beta chain stems from a study of cytomegalovirus exposure and HLA in healthy donors. PCR employed 60 Vbeta and 13 Jbeta primers. The method was immunoSEQ multiplex PCR; TCRdb's version includes in-frame clones alone and lacks a portion of them. The data show 180,000 or so clones, roughly 72% seen once. This clone has a single count. In germline, CDR1 is LNHDA, CDR2 SQIVND (reference sequence). V lost 7 bases and J lost 1; bases outside the gene matches: 3. The CDR3 extends over 13 amino acids. The specimen sequenced was PBMCs. The chain recombines TRBV19 with TRBJ2-5; 7 bases line up with TRBD1. The source is a woman in her twenties or thirties in good health and CMV-seropositive. Here the CDR3 reads CASKRDSQETQYF. Here the CDR3 DNA reads TGTGCCAGTAAGAGGGACAGCCAAGAGACCCAGTACTTC.